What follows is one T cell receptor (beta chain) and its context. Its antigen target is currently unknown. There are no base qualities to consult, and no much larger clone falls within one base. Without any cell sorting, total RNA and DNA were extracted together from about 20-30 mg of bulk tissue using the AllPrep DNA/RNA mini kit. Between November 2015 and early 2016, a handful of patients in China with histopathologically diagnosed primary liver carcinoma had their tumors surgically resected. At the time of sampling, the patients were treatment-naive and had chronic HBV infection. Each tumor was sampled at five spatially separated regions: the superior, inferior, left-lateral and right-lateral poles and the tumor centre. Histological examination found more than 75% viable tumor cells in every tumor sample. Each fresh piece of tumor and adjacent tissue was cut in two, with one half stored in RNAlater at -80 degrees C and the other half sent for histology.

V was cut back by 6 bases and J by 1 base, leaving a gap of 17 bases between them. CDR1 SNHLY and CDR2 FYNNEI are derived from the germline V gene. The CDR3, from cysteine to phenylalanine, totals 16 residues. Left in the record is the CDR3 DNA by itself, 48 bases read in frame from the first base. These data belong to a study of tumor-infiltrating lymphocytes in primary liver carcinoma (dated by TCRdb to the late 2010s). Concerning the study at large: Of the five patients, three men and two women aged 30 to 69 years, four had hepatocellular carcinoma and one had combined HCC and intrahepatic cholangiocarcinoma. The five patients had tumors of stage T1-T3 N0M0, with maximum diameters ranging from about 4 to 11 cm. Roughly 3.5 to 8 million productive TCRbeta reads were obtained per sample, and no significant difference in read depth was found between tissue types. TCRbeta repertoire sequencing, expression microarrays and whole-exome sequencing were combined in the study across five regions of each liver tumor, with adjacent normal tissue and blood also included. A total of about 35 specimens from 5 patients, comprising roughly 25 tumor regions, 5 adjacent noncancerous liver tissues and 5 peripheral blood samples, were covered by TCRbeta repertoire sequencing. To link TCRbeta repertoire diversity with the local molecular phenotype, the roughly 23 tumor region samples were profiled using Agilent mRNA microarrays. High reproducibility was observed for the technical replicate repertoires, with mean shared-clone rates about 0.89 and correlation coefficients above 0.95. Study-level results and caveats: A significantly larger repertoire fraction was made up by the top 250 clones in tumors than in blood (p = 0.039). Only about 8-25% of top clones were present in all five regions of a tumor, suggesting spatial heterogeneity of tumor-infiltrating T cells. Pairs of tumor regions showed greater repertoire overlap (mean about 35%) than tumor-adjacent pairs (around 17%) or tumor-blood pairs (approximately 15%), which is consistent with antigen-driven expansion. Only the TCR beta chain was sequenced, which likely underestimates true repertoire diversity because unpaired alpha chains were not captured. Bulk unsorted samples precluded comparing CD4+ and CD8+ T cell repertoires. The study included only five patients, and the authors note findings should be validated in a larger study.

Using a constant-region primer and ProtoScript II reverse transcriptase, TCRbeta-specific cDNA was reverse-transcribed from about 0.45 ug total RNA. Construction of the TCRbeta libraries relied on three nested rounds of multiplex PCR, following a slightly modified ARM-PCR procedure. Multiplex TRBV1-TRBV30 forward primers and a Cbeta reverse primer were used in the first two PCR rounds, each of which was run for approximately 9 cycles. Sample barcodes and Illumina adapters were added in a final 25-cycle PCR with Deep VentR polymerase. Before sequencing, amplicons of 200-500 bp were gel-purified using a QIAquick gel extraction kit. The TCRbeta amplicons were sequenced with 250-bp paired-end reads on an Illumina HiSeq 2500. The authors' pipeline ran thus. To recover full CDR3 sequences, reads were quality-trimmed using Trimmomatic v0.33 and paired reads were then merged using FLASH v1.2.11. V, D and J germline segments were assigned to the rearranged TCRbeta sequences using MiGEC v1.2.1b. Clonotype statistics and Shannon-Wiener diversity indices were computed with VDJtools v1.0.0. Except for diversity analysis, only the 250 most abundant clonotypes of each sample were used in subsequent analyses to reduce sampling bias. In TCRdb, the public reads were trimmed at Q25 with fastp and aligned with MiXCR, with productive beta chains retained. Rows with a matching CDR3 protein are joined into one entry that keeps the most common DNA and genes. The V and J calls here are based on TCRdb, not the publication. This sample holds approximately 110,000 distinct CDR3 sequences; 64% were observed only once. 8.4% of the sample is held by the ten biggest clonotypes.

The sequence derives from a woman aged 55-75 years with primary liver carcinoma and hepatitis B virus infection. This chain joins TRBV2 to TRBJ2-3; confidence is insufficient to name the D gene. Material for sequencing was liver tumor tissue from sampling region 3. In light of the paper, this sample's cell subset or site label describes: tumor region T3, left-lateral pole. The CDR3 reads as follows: CASRLRNIQGTDTQYF. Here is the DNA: TGTGCCAGCAGACTCAGAAATATCCAGGGCACAGATACGCAGTATTTT. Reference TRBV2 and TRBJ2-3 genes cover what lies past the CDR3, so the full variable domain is EPEVTQTPSHQVTQMGQEVILRCVPISNHLYFYWYRQILGQKVEFLVSFYNNEISEKSEIFDDQFSVERPDGSNFTLKIRSTKLEDSAMYFCASRLRNIQGTDTQYFGPGTRLTVL.